This T cell receptor beta chain stems from a study of T cells in Graves' hyperthyroidism and ophthalmopathy. Ten or more counts support this clonotype. Clinical symptoms, serum thyroxine, TRAb, thyroid ultrasound and orbital computed tomography established diagnosis. Researchers amplified the TCR beta CDR3 regions from RNA transcripts. The primer set for the first-round RT-PCR of the TCR CDR3 was HTBI. Each CDR3 protein gets one entry after TCRdb re-called the multiplex PCR reads with MiXCR. The table records some 770,000 distinct CDR3 sequences, about 16% of them present only once. The V gene's germline CDR1 is GTSNPN and CDR2 SVGIG (reference sequence). The CDR3 is 15 residues long. Deletions cut 1 base from V and 3 bases from J, with 14 bases between.

The sample was blood. The genes are TRBV30 and TRBJ2-3; the D gene is possibly TRBD2 (5 bases). This clonotype was sampled from a man aged 18 to 29 with Graves' hyperthyroidism. CDR3: CAWSDGLAPTDTQYF. CDR3 nucleotide sequence: TGTGCCTGGAGTGATGGTCTAGCCCCTACAGATACGCAGTATTTT.